This T cell receptor (beta chain) was found in a study of cytomegalovirus exposure and HLA in healthy donors (dated by TCRdb to the late 2010s). About the investigation overall: In an earlier analysis of 587 of the donors, 250 to 350 Gb of sequence data and 90 million to 120 million unique TCR beta sequences from about 179 million T cells were reported. The study aimed to test whether cataloging public T cell receptors could reveal signatures of past pathogen exposure. A separate validation cohort of roughly 130 different subjects was used in addition to the 666-subject first cohort. An early release covering 500 to 750 HLA-typed donors comprised about 310 gigabases of sequencing data and 85 million or so unique TCR sequences. Among the approximately 430 genotyped donors, approximately 81% belonged to the genetic ancestry cluster associated with self-reported Caucasian donors. The study profiled the T cell repertoires of more than 500 subjects by immunosequencing and related them to cytomegalovirus serostatus. Typing coverage varied by locus: about 629-630 donors for A, B, C, DRB1 and DQB1; more than 500 for DQA1; 606 for DPA1; around 450 for DPB1. Among some 410 genotyped donors of the cohort, an average of around 220,000 unique TCR beta nucleotide sequences was sequenced per donor, of which 15% to 20% were non-productive. Every repertoire in the discovery cohort had been generated on one and the same sequencing platform. An earlier analysis of 587 of the donors used high-throughput TCR beta sequencing to judge whether each TCR beta V gene segment behaved as functional or pseudogenic. A later genetic analysis used genome-wide SNP genotypes for about three fifths of the 666 donors, treating that subset as a discovery cohort. Roughly 5 DR-DQ haplotypes were handled as single units for association and clustering, since linkage in the cohort was strong. Rather than drawing on any new phenotypic data, the later analysis identified candidate immune exposures from TCR beta sequences and the way those sequences occurred across donors. The study combined high-throughput TCR immunosequencing, statistical association of individual TCRs with disease status, and machine learning to predict cytomegalovirus infection status. Donor age, sex, ethnicity and CMV serostatus were compiled together with the repertoire data. A later analysis re-analyzed previously published TCR beta repertoires from about 600 donors and added high-resolution HLA genotyping to study TCR occurrence patterns. Both class I and class II loci were covered by HLA typing, at four-digit resolution. Study-level results and caveats: The authors suggested that the approach could potentially be extended to other disease states and immunological phenotypes. In an earlier analysis of about 600 of the donors, most TCR beta V segments appeared in productive rearrangements about 90% or about 30% of the time, broadly matching IMGT annotations. A later analysis associated about 17,000 TCR beta sequences with specific HLA alleles at a false discovery rate of 0.05. The presence/absence analyses assumed that sequencing depth was roughly uniform across donors, and that assumption may not be true. Most CMV-associated TCR beta chains appeared to be HLA-restricted in a later analysis, and the HLA associations seemed to be driven largely by CMV exposure. A later genetic analysis associated a missense DCLRE1C variant with V-gene and J-gene trimming of TCR beta chains, and an independent cohort replicated the association. The only immune exposure information available for the cohort was CMV serostatus. While some public TCRs were present in many individuals, most TCR sequences turned up only very rarely across donors. The cohort was sequenced for TCR beta chains only, and without alpha or paired-chain data the features that could be detected were limited. In the study, about 150 TCR beta chains were listed as associated with cytomegalovirus. A later genetic analysis reported fewer N-insertions in productive TCRs among donors in an Asian-associated ancestry cluster than the roughly 640-donor mean. Compared with equally common non-associated chains, HLA-associated TCR beta chains in a later analysis were more clonally expanded and had lower generation probabilities. The 87-base-pair reads could not distinguish some IMGT-functional V segments, including TRBV6-2 and TRBV6-3, so those segments were excluded. Linkage disequilibrium might explain the correlated functional status among segregating V segments, but an unknown experimental factor could not be excluded. The classifier was reported to diagnose cytomegalovirus status with high specificity and sensitivity in both the original cohort and the validation cohort. A further reported finding was that TCR beta sequences accurately predicted the HLA-A and HLA-B alleles for most subjects in the first cohort. Seventeen rarely observed V segments, including chromosome 9 orphons, were excluded from the earlier analysis of about 500 of the donors because counts were too low. In a later analysis, the rate of TCR association differed among HLA loci, with DRB1 alleles having the most associated TCRs and HLA-C alleles having the fewest. Because HLA typing was missing for some donors at each locus, association tests included only the typed subset. Strong co-occurrence of HLA alleles, especially DR and DQ, made assigning TCR associations to individual alleles difficult. Several of the top co-occurrence clusters appeared to be linked to parvovirus B19, influenza, CMV and Epstein-Barr virus, according to a later analysis. A few of the identified cytomegalovirus-associated TCR beta chains were confirmed in vitro to be specific for cytomegalovirus antigens. A cluster of highly shared sequence variants was judged likely to be a technical artifact of the sequencing pipeline.

Library prep was done by the immunoSEQ multiplex PCR assay. For the multiplex PCR, a mixture combining 60 forward primers for TCR Vbeta segments and 13 reverse primers for TCR Jbeta segments was used. The CDR3 region of rearranged TCR beta genes was amplified from genomic DNA with a multiplex PCR assay. The amplified TCR beta libraries were sequenced on the Illumina HiSeq System as 87-base-pair reads. Per the authors' processing: Across the roughly 670 repertoires, a later analysis counted roughly 77 million unique TCR beta chains, approximately 10 million of which were shared by at least two donors. To remove PCR and sequencing errors, raw reads were error-corrected and collapsed into unique sequences using a nearest-neighbor algorithm that merged closely related sequences. To assign V, D and J gene segments, CDR3 sequences were aligned to IMGT reference sequences. For a sequence to be retained, a match of at least six nucleotides to both a V gene segment and a J gene segment was required. A rearrangement was called productive if the CDR3 had no stop codons and remained in frame with V and J, and every other rearrangement was called non-productive. Following IMGT convention, CDR3 was defined as the stretch from the second conserved V-encoded cysteine to the conserved J-encoded phenylalanine. In an earlier analysis of 550 to 650 of the donors, sequences lacking an unambiguous match to a single V gene segment were excluded. An earlier analysis of 587 of the donors called V segments functional above 56.7% productive rearrangements and segregating when the between-donor standard deviation exceeded 5%. To diagnose cytomegalovirus status from the catalog of TCR beta chain sequences, a statistical classification framework was built. A later analysis assigned V and J genes by comparing TCR nucleotide sequences with IMGT/GENE-DB human TR gene sequences. A later analysis assigned CDR3 sequences and most-parsimonious VDJ recombination scenarios with the TCRdist pipeline. In a later analysis, each TCR beta chain was defined by its CDR3 amino acid sequence together with its V-gene family, and reads without a unique V-gene family were excluded. To address suspected cross-contamination and a sequencing artifact, a later analysis removed under 600 highly shared, low-generation-probability nucleotide sequences. In a later analysis, a clonal expansion index for each public chain was calculated from normalized within-repertoire ranks of inferred template counts. In a later analysis, generation probabilities were computed using a VDJ recombination model fitted to out-of-frame rearrangements, and the results were checked against IGoR. In a later analysis, hypergeometric tests were used to score TCR-TCR, TCR-HLA and TCR-CMV co-occurrence, with a repertoire-size bias correction applied to TCR pairs. In a later analysis, false discovery rates were estimated by permuting HLA or CMV assignments 20 times. In a later analysis, co-occurring TCRs were grouped with DBSCAN, and TCRdist sequence similarity was added when clustering was performed within HLA-allele-positive subsets. For co-occurrence clustering, repertoires with fewer than 30,000 or more than 120,000 public chains were excluded, along with a handful of repertoires with anomalous nucleotide sharing. TCRdb took this table from immuneACCESS and kept in-frame rearrangements with V and J called. Such tables lack part of the clones; where checked against another copy, unresolved V genes explain under half of the gap, and the rest is unexplained. The V and J calls and the clone size are those of that table, but D and trimming were determined from the DNA. The sample table lists about 170,000 clones, nearly 80% of them with a count of one. Around 0.97% of the sample is held by the ten biggest clonotypes.

Comment on this clone: The antigen it binds to is not known. The input lacks base qualities; no much larger clone sits a single base away.

The cohort consisted of 600 to 750 healthy bone marrow donors. Cohort members were all nominally healthy when sampled, although unrecorded immune exposures were likely present. The donor was CMV seropositive and belonged to the group of some 290 seropositive cohort members. Every donor gave a peripheral blood sample, and the peripheral blood mononuclear cells from that sample were used for TCR beta sequencing. The Qiagen DNeasy Blood Extraction Kit was used to extract genomic DNA from the blood cell samples. According to the germline V gene, CDR1 reads MDHEN and CDR2 reads SYDVKM. The CDR3 holds 13 amino acids from the cysteine to the phenylalanine. Just CDR3 DNA is preserved here, 39 bases in frame from base 1. Trimming takes 4 bases from V and 2 bases from J, and the germline ends sit 8 bases apart.

The rearranged segments are TRBV28 and TRBJ1-2; possibly the D gene is TRBD1, per 6 matching bases. The sequencing input was PBMCs. This sequence was found in a woman between 50 and 59 years old in good health and CMV-seropositive. For the CDR3, the sequence is CASSSGANYGYTF. The DNA sequence is TGTGCCAGCAGTTCAGGGGCGAACTATGGCTACACCTTC.